These T cell receptor beta chains were read from a single sample in a study of T-cell reconstitution after alpha-beta-depleted transplantation in children. MiXCR was run by TCRdb on the PCR reads, yielding one entry per CDR3 protein. The sample yields a few hundred thousand distinct CDR3 sequences, 10% to 15% seen once. The source material was PBMCs, mostly from graft donor cells, sampled 360 days after TCRalphabeta/CD19-depleted stem cell transplant. These receptors all stem from a male patient aged 10-17 years who had a stem cell transplant for acute myeloid leukemia, so the T cells may come from the graft donor. Both conserved end residues are part of each CDR3. Each record gives: V gene, D gene, clone size, J gene, CDR3 DNA, CDR3 protein. A D gene is named only where the DNA matches it firmly. Clone sizes are given selectively: once, few, many, or a class where the clone is expanded.

TRBV29-1	.	few	TRBJ2-1	TGCAGCGTCGCTGGATCTTACAATGAGCAGTTCTTC	CSVAGSYNEQFF
TRBV20-1	TRBD2	.	TRBJ2-1	TGCAGTGCTAGAGATAGTCTAGCGGGAGGAATAGGCAATGAGCAGTTCTTC	CSARDSLAGGIGNEQFF
TRBV15	.	few	TRBJ2-7	TGTGCCACCAGCCCCCCCGAAGGCTTACCCTACGAGCAGTACTTC	CATSPPEGLPYEQYF
TRBV20-1	TRBD2	few	TRBJ2-7	TGCAGTGCTAGAGAGCTAGCGGGAGGGGGCCCCTACGAGCAGTACTTC	CSARELAGGGPYEQYF
TRBV29-1	TRBD2	many	TRBJ2-1	TGCAGCGTTGCGGGGAGGGTCGGGCGCAATGAGCAGTTCTTC	CSVAGRVGRNEQFF
TRBV9	.	.	TRBJ2-7	TGTGCCAGCAGCGCGCGGGACAGCGTATACTACGAGCAGTACTTC	CASSARDSVYYEQYF
TRBV20-1	TRBD1	few	TRBJ2-6	TGCAGTGCTAGAGCCGGGACAGGGTGGGGGGCCAACGTCCTGACTTTC	CSARAGTGWGANVLTF
TRBV5-1	.	few	TRBJ2-1	TGCGCCAGCACAGGGGGGACGGAGCAGTTCTTC	CASTGGTEQFF
TRBV2	TRBD1	many	TRBJ1-3	TGTGCCAGCGGGACAGGGCATGGAAACACCATATATTTT	CASGTGHGNTIYF
TRBV14	TRBD2	.	TRBJ2-3	TGTGCCAGCAGCCAACGCGGTCCTAGCGGGAGCAAGTCAGATACGCAGTATTTT	CASSQRGPSGSKSDTQYF
TRBV20-1	TRBD2	.	TRBJ2-1	TGCAGTGCTAGAGTTTGGGGGGAGACTAGCGGGACACCTGGTAATGAGCAGTTCTTC	CSARVWGETSGTPGNEQFF
TRBV12-3/TRBV12-4	.	few	TRBJ1-5	TGTGCCAGCAGTTTAAGAAAAGGCCCCCCTCAGCCCCAGCATTTT	CASSLRKGPPQPQHF
TRBV6-1	.	few	TRBJ2-3	TGTGCCAGCAGCTTCGGGGGAGCCCCCCCCACAGATACGCAGTATTTT	CASSFGGAPPTDTQYF
TRBV29-1	.	medium-sized	TRBJ2-7	TGCAGCGTAGACACAGGGAGGCCCATGGATTACGAGCAGTACTTC	CSVDTGRPMDYEQYF
TRBV29-1	TRBD1	.	TRBJ2-2	TGCAGCGTTGCCCGACAGGGATACTCTAACACCGGGGAGCTGTTTTTT	CSVARQGYSNTGELFF
TRBV18	.	many	TRBJ2-3	TGTGCCAGCTCACCATCGGGGGCAGATACGCAGTATTTT	CASSPSGADTQYF
TRBV11-2	.	.	TRBJ2-7	TGTGCCAGCAGCTTATTCCCGGGGCAGGGGTACGAGCAGTACTTC	CASSLFPGQGYEQYF
TRBV12-3/TRBV12-4	TRBD1	few	TRBJ2-3	TGTGCCAGCACCGGGGACAGCCGCACAGATACGCAGTATTTT	CASTGDSRTDTQYF
TRBV20-1	TRBD2	many	TRBJ2-1	TGCAGTGCTAGGGTAGCGGGAGCCAATGAGCAGTTCTTC	CSARVAGANEQFF
TRBV6-5	TRBD2	few	TRBJ2-7	TGTGCCAGCAGTTATAGACTAGCGGGAGGTAATCGCGAGCAGTACTTC	CASSYRLAGGNREQYF
TRBV6-2/TRBV6-3	TRBD1	few	TRBJ2-7	TGTGCCAGCAGAACCACAGGGGTATACGAGCAGTACTTC	CASRTTGVYEQYF
TRBV20-1	.	few	TRBJ2-5	TGCACCGGGAGTTGGGAGACCCAGTACTTC	CTGSWETQYF
TRBV10-3	.	few	TRBJ2-3	TGTGCCATCAGTGACCAGCCTGGGTCAGATACGCAGTATTTT	CAISDQPGSDTQYF
TRBV18	TRBD1	.	TRBJ2-7	TGTGCCAGCTCCCCACCCTCATGGACAGGGCGCGAGCAGTACTTC	CASSPPSWTGREQYF
TRBV4-3	TRBD2	few	TRBJ2-7	TGCGCCAGCAGCCCTAGCGGGACCGCTTCCTACGAGCAGTACTTC	CASSPSGTASYEQYF
TRBV29-1	TRBD2	.	TRBJ2-1	TGCAGCGTTGAAGAAGGGGCTAGCGGGAGGATAAGGTACAATGAGCAGTTCTTC	CSVEEGASGRIRYNEQFF
TRBV5-8	TRBD1	many	TRBJ2-7	TGTGCCAGCAGCTTGGGACAGGGCTGGACCTACGAGCAGTACTTC	CASSLGQGWTYEQYF
TRBV11-2	.	few	TRBJ2-5	TGTGCCAGCAGCTCTGGGGGGGCTTCGAGGGAGACCCAGTACTTC	CASSSGGASRETQYF
TRBV19	TRBD2	.	TRBJ2-1	TGTGCCAGTAGTATAGGTACTAGCGGGAGGGCGAATTCCTACAATGAGCAGTTCTTC	CASSIGTSGRANSYNEQFF
TRBV5-1	TRBD2	.	TRBJ2-1	TGCGCCAGCATGGACCCTAGCGGTTCCTCCTACAATGAGCAGTTCTTC	CASMDPSGSSYNEQFF
TRBV7-2	.	many	TRBJ2-3	TGTGCCAGCAGCTTTGCCCCAGATACGCAGTATTTT	CASSFAPDTQYF
TRBV20-1	TRBD2	medium-sized	TRBJ2-7	TGCAGCCAAATAACCGGACTAGCGAACGAGCAGTACTTC	CSQITGLANEQYF
TRBV28	.	.	TRBJ2-2	TGTGCCAGCAGTTTACCCGGCAGGGTGGTCACCGGGGAGCTGTTTTTT	CASSLPGRVVTGELFF
TRBV29-1	.	.	TRBJ2-1	TGCAGCGTTGACGGCGGGAACGGGGGCAATGAGCAGTTCTTC	CSVDGGNGGNEQFF
TRBV12-3/TRBV12-4	TRBD2	few	TRBJ2-3	TGTGCCAGCAGTGCGATGGCCGGGGGGAACACAGATACGCAGTATTTT	CASSAMAGGNTDTQYF
TRBV20-1	.	few	TRBJ2-1	TGCAGTTCCCGGGACTCACGGGCATTCAATGAGCAGTTCTTC	CSSRDSRAFNEQFF
TRBV27	.	few	TRBJ2-2	TGTGCCAGCAGGCCTCAGGGCACCGGGGAGCTGTTTTTT	CASRPQGTGELFF
TRBV6-1	.	few	TRBJ2-7	TGTGCCAGCAGTCCGACATCGAGTCTAAGTGAGCAGTACTTC	CASSPTSSLSEQYF
TRBV29-1	.	many	TRBJ2-7	TGCAGCGTGTGGACACACAAAGCCTACGAGCAGTACTTC	CSVWTHKAYEQYF
TRBV7-6	.	many	TRBJ2-2	TGTGCCAGCAGCTTAAGGGCTTCCGGGGAGCTGTTTTTT	CASSLRASGELFF
TRBV12-3/TRBV12-4	.	many	TRBJ2-3	TGTGCCAGCAGTTTCAATCAGCATACGCAGTATTTT	CASSFNQHTQYF
TRBV6-2/TRBV6-3	TRBD2	.	TRBJ2-3	TGTGCCAGCAGTTTCCACAGCGGGAGCCCAGATACGCAGTATTTT	CASSFHSGSPDTQYF
TRBV28	TRBD2	few	TRBJ2-5	TGTGCCAGCAGTCGGGGGGGCCCTGCCCAGTACTTC	CASSRGGPAQYF
TRBV3-1	.	many	TRBJ2-1	TGTGCCAGCACCGTACGAGTTGACATCTCCTACAATGAGCAGTTCTTC	CASTVRVDISYNEQFF
TRBV29-1	TRBD2	many	TRBJ2-1	TGCAGCGTAAGCGGGGCGTCCTACAATGAGCAGTTCTTC	CSVSGASYNEQFF
TRBV15	TRBD1	few	TRBJ2-2	TGTGCCACCAGCCTAAGGTGGACAGGGGGAACCGGGGAGCTGTTTTTT	CATSLRWTGGTGELFF
TRBV7-9	.	.	TRBJ1-4	TGTGCCAGCAGAACATCCGGGTCTAATGAAAAACTGTTTTTT	CASRTSGSNEKLFF
TRBV27	.	few	TRBJ2-4	TGTGCCAGCAGTGCCCTCCTGGCGGGAGCCAAAAACATTCAGTACTTC	CASSALLAGAKNIQYF
TRBV29-1	.	.	TRBJ2-2	TGCAGCGTTGCAGCTCCTATCCCGCTTCCGAACACCGGGGAGCTGTTTTTT	CSVAAPIPLPNTGELFF
TRBV12-3/TRBV12-4	TRBD1	.	TRBJ1-5	TGTGCCAGCAGTTTATATACGTCAGGGGGAAATCAGCCCCAGCATTTT	CASSLYTSGGNQPQHF
TRBV18	.	once	TRBJ2-5	TGTGCCAGCTCACCAGGTAGACCAGGAGAGACCCAGTACTTC	CASSPGRPGETQYF
TRBV6-2/TRBV6-3	.	few	TRBJ2-5	TGTGCCAGCAGTTACCAGGGACGGATCCAAGAGACCCAGTACTTC	CASSYQGRIQETQYF
TRBV10-3	TRBD2	many	TRBJ2-1	TGTGCCATCACCATCACTAGCGGGAGAGGATACAATGAGCAGTTCTTC	CAITITSGRGYNEQFF
TRBV7-3	TRBD2	few	TRBJ2-3	TGTGCCAGCAGCCCCGGGGGGAGCACAGATACGCAGTATTTT	CASSPGGSTDTQYF
TRBV20-1	TRBD1	few	TRBJ2-7	TGCAGTGCTCCGGGACAGATCTCCTACGAGCAGTACTTC	CSAPGQISYEQYF
TRBV19	TRBD2	.	TRBJ2-1	TGTGCCAGTAGTATAGCGGCTAGCGGGACACGGTCCAATGAGCAGTTCTTC	CASSIAASGTRSNEQFF
TRBV12-3/TRBV12-4	.	many	TRBJ1-3	TGTGCCAGCAGGCCGGGGGGAGCTGGAAACACCATATATTTT	CASRPGGAGNTIYF
TRBV5-1	TRBD1	few	TRBJ1-2	TGCGCCAGCAGCCGCAGACAGGGGCCTGGCTACACCTTC	CASSRRQGPGYTF
TRBV5-1	TRBD2	few	TRBJ2-4	TGCGCCAGCAGATCCAGGGAGGGTTCCAAAAACATTCAGTACTTC	CASRSREGSKNIQYF